These T cell receptor beta chains were read from a single sample in a study of memory B cells and T cells in multiple sclerosis. Sequencing was performed with immunoSEQ multiplex PCR; in TCRdb, only in-frame clones are kept and a portion is missing. The data show fewer than 15,000 clones, 60% to 80% seen once. The material sequenced was memory (CD45RO+) CD4+ T cells from blood. The source is a human donor with multiple sclerosis. Each CDR3 is given with its conserved first and last residue. The D gene is left open where the match is weak. Rows may omit the clone size; those that give it use once, few, many or a size class.

j_call d_call clone_size v_call cdr3_aa cdr3_nt
TRBJ1-1 NA few TRBV28 CASRETATFEAFF TGTGCCAGCAGGGAGACGGCGACTTTTGAAGCTTTCTTT
TRBJ2-7 TRBD2 NA TRBV6-1 CASSVGSGMGEQYF TGTGCCAGCAGTGTTGGTAGCGGGATGGGGGAGCAGTACTTC
TRBJ2-7 NA few TRBV6-1 CASSPVGGRGEQYF TGTGCCAGCAGCCCTGTGGGGGGGCGAGGTGAGCAGTACTTC
TRBJ2-1 NA few TRBV28 CASSIDSYNEQFF TGTGCCAGCAGTATCGACTCCTATAATGAGCAGTTCTTC
TRBJ2-7 TRBD1 NA TRBV7-9 CASSLSGTVGDEQYF TGTGCCAGCAGCTTATCCGGGACAGTGGGGGACGAGCAGTACTTC
TRBJ2-3 NA NA TRBV9 CASSVRQSDTQYF TGTGCCAGCAGCGTGAGACAGTCAGATACGCAGTATTTT
TRBJ2-1 NA NA TRBV29-1 CSVHRGGREQFF TGCAGCGTTCACAGGGGAGGTCGGGAGCAGTTCTTC
TRBJ1-3 NA NA TRBV5-1 CASSSGVGTGNTIYF TGCGCCAGCAGCTCAGGGGTTGGAACTGGAAACACCATATATTTT
TRBJ2-7 NA NA TRBV6-1 CASTTGPGNEQYF TGTGCCAGCACCACGGGTCCCGGGAACGAGCAGTACTTC
TRBJ1-2 NA NA TRBV6-1 CASKEQNYGYTF TGTGCCAGCAAAGAACAGAACTATGGCTACACCTTC
TRBJ2-3 TRBD2 few TRBV9 CASSVVASGGDTQYF TGTGCCAGCAGCGTAGTGGCTAGCGGGGGAGATACGCAGTATTTT
TRBJ2-7 TRBD2 NA TRBV27 CASSRTGLAVSYEQYF TGTGCCAGCAGCCGGACCGGGCTAGCGGTCTCCTACGAGCAGTACTTC
TRBJ2-7 TRBD2 NA TRBV7-8 CASSLALGLAGHIYEQYF TGTGCCAGCAGCTTAGCCCTGGGACTAGCGGGGCACATCTACGAGCAGTACTTC
TRBJ2-7 NA NA TRBV9 CASSVAPRYEQYF TGTGCCAGCAGCGTAGCCCCCAGATACGAGCAGTACTTC
TRBJ2-1 NA NA TRBV30 CAWSTVYNEQFF TGTGCCTGGAGTACAGTATACAATGAGCAGTTCTTC
TRBJ1-1 NA NA TRBV5-1 CASSLAAGLGAEAFF TGCGCCAGCAGCTTGGCTGCGGGGCTCGGCGCTGAAGCTTTCTTT
TRBJ2-5 TRBD2 NA TRBV19 CASSRASGGGFGETQYF TGTGCCAGTAGTAGGGCTAGCGGGGGAGGTTTCGGAGAGACCCAGTACTTC
TRBJ2-7 NA NA TRBV7-8 CASSPRDYEQYF TGTGCCAGCAGCCCGAGAGACTACGAGCAGTACTTC
TRBJ2-7 NA NA TRBV19 CASRMGKHNYEQYF TGTGCCAGTAGAATGGGCAAACACAACTACGAGCAGTACTTC
TRBJ1-1 TRBD1 NA TRBV7-9 CASSIRQGEAFF TGTGCCAGCAGCATCAGACAGGGGGAAGCTTTCTTT
TRBJ2-3 NA NA TRBV9 CASSLRTSTDTQYF TGTGCCAGCAGCCTCAGAACCAGCACAGATACGCAGTATTTT
TRBJ2-7 TRBD2 NA TRBV30 CAWNAGGPHEQYF TGTGCCTGGAATGCGGGAGGGCCCCACGAGCAGTACTTC
TRBJ2-5 NA NA TRBV2 CASSEANRRGETQYF TGTGCCAGCAGTGAAGCAAACAGGCGTGGGGAGACCCAGTACTTC
TRBJ2-1 NA NA TRBV5-1 CASSLDRDTYNEQFF TGCGCCAGCAGCTTGGACAGAGATACCTACAATGAGCAGTTCTTC
TRBJ1-5 TRBD1 NA TRBV4-2 CASSQGQDSNQPQHF TGTGCCAGCAGCCAGGGACAGGATAGCAATCAGCCCCAGCATTTT
TRBJ2-7 NA NA TRBV29-1 CSVGVGGGYEQYF TGCAGCGTTGGGGTTGGGGGAGGATACGAGCAGTACTTC
TRBJ2-5 NA NA TRBV4-1 CASSQSDRFGEQYF TGCGCCAGCAGCCAATCGGACAGATTTGGAGAGCAGTACTTC
TRBJ1-4 NA NA TRBV6-1 CASSIQVQTNEKLFF TGTGCCAGCTCCATCCAGGTACAGACTAATGAAAAACTGTTTTTT
TRBJ1-3 NA NA TRBV30 CAWSRGAGRNTIYF TGTGCCTGGAGTCGTGGAGCAGGGAGGAACACCATATATTTT
TRBJ2-1 TRBD1 NA TRBV7-9 CASSLDRGDEQFF TGTGCCAGCAGTTTAGACAGGGGCGACGAGCAGTTCTTC
TRBJ1-1 NA few TRBV6-1 CASNSYTEAFF TGTGCCAGCAATAGTTACACTGAAGCTTTCTTT
TRBJ1-1 NA few TRBV5-6 CASSLQDRAAFF TGTGCCAGCAGCTTGCAAGACAGAGCGGCTTTCTTT
TRBJ2-2 NA NA TRBV7-8 CASSLGPLGSTGELFF TGTGCCAGCAGCTTAGGGCCATTGGGGAGCACCGGGGAGCTGTTTTTT
TRBJ2-7 TRBD2 medium-sized TRBV7-6 CASSLKAGLAGGGEQYF TGTGCCAGCAGCTTAAAGGCCGGGCTAGCGGGAGGGGGAGAGCAGTACTTC
TRBJ2-7 NA NA TRBV5-1 CASSLAEGPKQYF TGCGCCAGCAGCTTGGCCGAGGGCCCCAAGCAGTACTTC
TRBJ2-5 NA NA TRBV19 CASSGSGETQYF TGTGCCAGTTCCGGGTCCGGGGAGACCCAGTACTTC
TRBJ2-7 NA NA TRBV30 CAWSRDSGREQYF TGTGCCTGGAGTAGGGACAGCGGGCGAGAGCAGTACTTC
TRBJ2-3 NA few TRBV5-1 CASSLDAPRRGDTQYF TGCGCCAGCAGCTTGGATGCCCCCCGGAGAGGAGATACGCAGTATTTT
TRBJ2-3 NA NA TRBV2 CASAQGYTGTQYF TGTGCCAGTGCACAGGGATACACAGGTACGCAGTATTTT
TRBJ1-1 TRBD1 NA TRBV29-1 CSVQQGEWAEAFF TGCAGCGTCCAACAGGGGGAGTGGGCTGAAGCTTTCTTT
TRBJ2-6 NA NA TRBV5-1 CASSLGHSGANVLTF TGCGCCAGCAGCTTGGGACACTCTGGGGCCAACGTCCTGACTTTC
TRBJ2-7 TRBD1 once TRBV4-1 CASSQDGTGRYEQYF TGCGCCAGCAGCCAAGATGGGACAGGGAGGTACGAGCAGTACTTC
TRBJ2-2 NA NA TRBV5-1 CASSLVGPGELFF TGCGCCAGCAGCTTGGTGGGGCCCGGGGAGCTGTTTTTT
TRBJ1-2 TRBD1 NA TRBV2 CASSGDRAANGYTF TGTGCCAGCAGTGGCGACAGGGCCGCAAATGGCTACACCTTC
TRBJ1-2 TRBD1 NA TRBV5-1 CASSSQGADYGYTF TGCGCCAGCAGCTCACAGGGGGCTGACTATGGCTACACCTTC
TRBJ2-4 NA NA TRBV6-5 CASSPPAKNIQYF TGTGCCAGCAGCCCTCCGGCCAAAAACATTCAGTACTTC
TRBJ1-3 NA NA TRBV28 CASAPPIGNTIYF TGTGCCAGCGCCCCTCCTATTGGAAACACCATATATTTT